Given below is one TCR beta chain in context. The antigen remains undetermined. The source of the sample is a study of cytomegalovirus exposure and HLA in healthy donors. Findings and limits, study-wide: Subsequent analysis revealed that first-cohort TCR clusters tended to co-occur in the 110 or so validation repertoires. Reportedly, diagnosis of cytomegalovirus status by the classifier showed high specificity and sensitivity.

The V and J ends lost 1 base and 1 base respectively, with 12 bases between them. From germline, CDR1 is SNHLY and CDR2 FYNNEI. The length of the CDR3 is 16 residues. Profiled with immunoSEQ multiplex PCR; TCRdb holds only in-frame clones, not every one. The sample comprises some 140,000 clones, approximately 82% of which are singletons, and 25% to 30% rests with the top ten. The roughly 120-subject validation cohort, separate from the approximately 660-subject first cohort, included the donors. J is TRBJ2-3 and V is TRBV2, with a possible D match to TRBD2 (6 bases). This receptor was obtained from a man aged 25 to 40 in good health and CMV-seropositive. What was sequenced was PBMCs. DNA of the CDR3: TGTGCCAGCAGTGAAGGGTGGTCTAGCGGCACAGATACGCAGTATTTT. Translating gives CASSEGWSSGTDTQYF.